This T cell receptor (beta chain) was recorded in a study of regulatory T cells in long-lasting Graves disease. As for the study in general: Graves' patients, diagnosed recently, had received antithyroid drugs under 3 months. General observations from the study: Lower TCR diversity was seen in persistent Graves' patients than in newly diagnosed ones.

Time point in this sample: newly diagnosed GD, antithyroid drugs for less than 3 months. There was RNA extracted from PBMCs, and the TCR library was made from it. Germline CDR1 is LGHDT and CDR2 is YNNKEL (reference sequence). The CDR3 totals 12 residues. Trimming stripped 10 bases from V and 5 bases from J, with 14 bases between. To make TCR beta libraries, researchers used iRepertoire HTBI primers and Arm-PCR of CDR3 regions. TCRdb recomputed calls from the multiplex PCR reads with MiXCR, one row per CDR3 protein. The sample has over 500,000 distinct CDR3 sequences; roughly 16% are singletons. This clonotype appeared a few times. The antigen remains unidentified. The same sample was also studied in work on T cells in Graves' hyperthyroidism and ophthalmopathy. According to that study: A set of HTBI primers served as the primers for a first-round RT-PCR of the TCR CDR3.

The material sequenced was peripheral blood mononuclear cells (PBMCs), taken at new diagnosis, from a patient treated with antithyroid drugs. The origin of this receptor is a man between 18 and 29 years old with Graves disease. The chain is built from TRBV3-1 and TRBJ2-5; the D call may be TRBD1 or TRBD2 (5 bases each). CDR3 region: CATMGVSETQYF. CDR3 nucleotides: TGTGCCACCATGGGGGTCTCGGAGACCCAGTACTTC.